This T cell receptor beta chain was recovered during a study of blood T cell repertoires in COVID-19. As for the study in general: Material from acute and convalescent COVID-19 was sourced from the United States, Italy and Spain. Sources were T cells, B-cell-depleted T cells, or PBMCs; the material itself was cDNA or gDNA.

This clone was picked up one time. The CDR3 length is 12 residues. Germline V lookup: CDR1 GTSNPN, CDR2 SVGIG (reference sequence). V lost 3 bases and J 5 bases, leaving 10 bases between the germline ends. Authors' analysis steps: Estimation of nucleated cell counts was performed using reference gene primer amplification. Sequencing was performed with immunoSEQ multiplex PCR; in TCRdb, only in-frame clones are kept and a portion is missing. V and J calls and clone size are copied from that table; D and trimming were computed from the DNA. This sample has under 200,000 clones, with roughly 90% found just once.

The TCR was taken from a man aged 18 to 30 with active or convalescent COVID-19. The sequenced material came from peripheral blood. The V and J genes are TRBV30 and TRBJ1-1, with D possibly being TRBD1 (5 bases). CDR3 residues: CAWSAGGTEAFF. CDR3 nucleotides: TGTGCCTGGAGCGCCGGGGGAACTGAAGCTTTCTTT.